This entry is about one T cell receptor beta chain. Here immunoSEQ multiplex PCR was the method, and the copy in TCRdb shows in-frame clones only, minus some. The table has roughly 55,000 clones, roughly 90% seen once; the top ten hold 1.5% to 2%. These data belong to a study of control samples from healthy donors and cancer patients. V lost 7 bases and J lost 0, with 9 bases in between. CDR1 is WSHSY, CDR2 SAAADI, per germline. The CDR3 loop spans 13 amino acids. The source material was PBMCs. V is TRBV10-2 and J is TRBJ1-1; perhaps TRBD1 as D (5 bases). This sequence originates from a man aged 35 to 55 with colorectal cancer. CDR3 sequence reads: CASMGGMNTEAFF. The CDR3 DNA follows: TGCGCCAGCATGGGGGGAATGAACACTGAAGCTTTCTTT.